This entry lists 18 T cell receptor beta chains sequenced from one sample in a study of T cells after yellow fever vaccination. MiXCR, applied by TCRdb to the 5' RACE reads, yields one record per CDR3 protein. The sample has 100,000 to 150,000 distinct CDR3 sequences; roughly 15% are singletons. This sample comprised CD8+ T cells sorted from PBMCs, obtained 5 days after the yellow fever booster vaccination. The receptors were sampled from a man between 18 and 29 years old who received the YFV17D yellow fever vaccine.

The chain combines TRBV6-5 with TRBJ1-3, with unresolved D. This CDR3 contains 13 residues. Trimming shortened V by 6 bases and J by 0 bases, and 6 bases separated the two germline ends. Per the germline V gene, CDR1 is MNHEY and CDR2 is SVGAGI. CDR3 amino acids: CASRTPSGNTIYF. As DNA, the CDR3 is TGTGCCAGCAGGACACCCTCTGGAAACACCATATATTTT.

V is TRBV29-1 and J is TRBJ1-4; D possibly corresponds to TRBD1 (5 bases). The V and J ends lost 7 bases and 7 bases respectively, with 19 bases between them. CDR3 length: 14 residues. CDR1 and CDR2 (germline): SQVTM, ANQGSEA. CDR3: CSAVQTDYGEKLFF. Written as DNA, the CDR3 is TGCAGCGCTGTCCAGACAGACTACGGTGAAAAACTGTTTTTT.

The rearrangement links TRBV9 to TRBJ1-5; a weak D match, TRBD1 (5 bases). V lost 0 bases and J lost 1, with 8 bases in between. CDR1 and CDR2 (germline): SGDLS, YYNGEE. The CDR3 sequence is 15 residues long. The CDR3 spells CASSVAGGSNQPQHF. Written as DNA, the CDR3 is TGTGCCAGCAGCGTAGCGGGGGGAAGCAATCAGCCCCAGCATTTT.

The CDR3 nucleotides are TGCGCCAGCAGCCAAGACCGGCAGGGGGGATATGGCTACACCTTC. Its translation is CASSQDRQGGYGYTF. This chain joins TRBV4-3 and TRBJ1-2; 7 nucleotides line up with TRBD1. Germline assignment: CDR1 LGHNA and CDR2 YSLEER. The CDR3 extends over 15 amino acids. V gave up 0 bases and J gave up 5 bases; unmatched junction bases: 6.

This clonotype was detected many times. The chain carries TRBV9 and TRBJ2-7, with 10 bases fitting TRBD1. Losses at the gene ends were 0 bases for V and 6 bases for J; bases not matched to a gene: 0. CDR3 size: 13 residues. Germline V gives CDR1 SGDLS, CDR2 YYNGEE. CDR3 nucleotides: TGTGCCAGCAGCGTAGGGACAGGGGGCGAGCAGTACGTC. It encodes CASSVGTGGEQYV.

J is TRBJ1-5 and V is TRBV4-1, with 10 nucleotides matching TRBD1. This CDR3 is 19 amino acids long. Germline CDR1 reads MGHRA; CDR2 reads YSYEKL. The J segment lost 0 bases and the V segment lost 0 bases, leaving 8 bases of the junction unmatched. The CDR3 sequence: CASSQDGTGVTYSNQPQHF. The CDR3 DNA reads as TGCGCCAGCAGCCAAGACGGGACAGGGGTTACCTATAGCAATCAGCCCCAGCATTTT.

The chain joins TRBV7-9 to TRBJ2-7, with D unresolved. CDR3 length: 12 residues. Trimming left V 3 bases short and J 2 bases short, with 5 bases between. Germline V gene data show CDR1 as SEHNR and CDR2 as FQNEAQ (reference sequence). The CDR3 coding sequence is TGTGCCAGCAGCTTCGGCCCCTACGAGCAGTACTTC. Translation: CASSFGPYEQYF.

Only one count was recorded for this clonotype. The chain recombines TRBV6-2 or TRBV6-3 with TRBJ2-3; D is perhaps TRBD1 (6 bases). The CDR3 is 15 amino acids. Germline values: CDR1 MNHEY, CDR2 SVGEGT. Trimming took 2 bases from V and 1 from J, leaving 10 bases between them. This CDR3 is CASSYQAGGTDTQYF. Written as DNA, the CDR3 is TGTGCCAGCAGTTACCAGGCAGGGGGCACAGATACGCAGTATTTT.

This clonotype appeared a few times. The rearrangement uses TRBV5-1 and TRBJ2-7; D might be TRBD1 (6 bases). The CDR3 contains 14 residues. Germline lookup yields CDR1 SGHRS and CDR2 YFSETQ. V lost 5 bases and J 3 bases, leaving 15 bases between the germline ends. The CDR3 nucleotides read TGCGCCAGCAGTGTACCAGGGGAAAGCTACGAGCAGTACTTC. This codes for CASSVPGESYEQYF.

The chain joins TRBV12-3 or TRBV12-4 to TRBJ2-2, with 8 bases lining up with TRBD1. The junction had 7 bases not matched to a gene; V was cut back by 6 bases and J by 4 bases. The CDR3 spans 15 residues. The CDR3 DNA is TGTGCCAGCAGCCCCGACAGGGGTGGCACCGGGGAGCTGTTTTTT. It codes for CASSPDRGGTGELFF.

J is TRBJ2-3 and V is TRBV5-1; TRBD2 matches 8 bases. The germline V gene encodes CDR1 SGHRS and CDR2 YFSETQ. This CDR3 comprises 16 residues. V lost 0 bases to trimming and J lost 4 bases; unmatched junction nucleotides: 7. CDR3: CASSLEEGGGPDTQYF. The CDR3 nucleotides read TGCGCCAGCAGCTTGGAGGAGGGCGGGGGGCCAGATACGCAGTATTTT.

This clonotype was picked up a small number of times. DNA of the CDR3: TGCGCCAGCAGCCAAAAGGAGAGTATTATATATGAGCAGTTCTTC. This sequence encodes CASSQKESIIYEQFF. V usage is TRBV4-1 and J usage is TRBJ2-1; D is unclear. From germline, CDR1 is MGHRA and CDR2 YSYEKL. The length of the CDR3 is 15 residues. Trimming left V 2 bases short and J 8 bases short, with 16 bases between.

The chain carries TRBV6-1 and TRBJ1-2; D remains unclear. Trimming shortened V by 0 bases and J by 0 bases, and 14 bases separated the two germline ends. The CDR3 has 17 residues. The germline V gene encodes CDR1 MNHNS and CDR2 SASEGT. CDR3: CASSEALRASTNYGYTF. The DNA of the CDR3 is TGTGCCAGCAGTGAAGCGCTTCGGGCAAGCACTAACTATGGCTACACCTTC.

The gene calls are TRBV29-1 and TRBJ2-3, with 8 bases fitting TRBD2. V lost 3 bases, J lost 1 base, and 0 bases stayed unmatched. This CDR3 has 13 residues. Germline CDR1 reads SQVTM; CDR2 reads ANQGSEA. The CDR3 coding sequence is TGCAGCGTTGAGCGGGGGGGCACAGATACGCAGTATTTT. Translation gives CSVERGGTDTQYF.

The gene calls are TRBV5-1 and TRBJ2-7, with 15 bases identical to TRBD2. The CDR3 loop spans 14 amino acids. Germline CDR1 and CDR2: SGHRS and YFSETQ. V gave up 4 bases and J gave up 6 bases; unmatched junction bases: 2. The DNA for the CDR3 is TGCGCCAGCAGCCGGACTAGCGGGGGGGGCGAGCAGTACTTC. It translates to CASSRTSGGGEQYF.

This clonotype appeared a few times. V gene TRBV12-3 or TRBV12-4 combines with J gene TRBJ2-4; D is unresolved. With 4 bases removed from V and 8 bases from J, the gap between germline ends came to 6 bases. This CDR3 is 11 amino acids long. This CDR3 is CASSYDDIQYF. The CDR3 bases are TGTGCCAGCAGTTATGATGACATTCAGTACTTC.

This clonotype was picked up a small number of times. The chain links TRBV6-1 to TRBJ1-1; the match to TRBD1 covers 7 bases. Germline V gene data show CDR1 as MNHNS and CDR2 as SASEGT. The CDR3 totals 15 residues. V dropped 3 bases and J dropped 3; count of bases not matched to a gene: 7. CDR3 bases: TGTGCCAGCAGTGACACAGGGGCCGGGTACACTGAAGCTTTCTTT. Translating it yields CASSDTGAGYTEAFF.

The chain couples TRBV7-9 to TRBJ2-7, with D hard to call. The J call may be mistaken, given a closer DNA end match to TRBJ2-1. CDR1 is SEHNR, CDR2 FQNEAQ, per germline (reference sequence). This CDR3 comprises 15 residues. This CDR3 reads CASSRSSIRSYVQFF. The CDR3 DNA follows: TGTGCCAGCAGCCGGTCCTCGATCAGGTCCTACGTGCAGTTCTTC.